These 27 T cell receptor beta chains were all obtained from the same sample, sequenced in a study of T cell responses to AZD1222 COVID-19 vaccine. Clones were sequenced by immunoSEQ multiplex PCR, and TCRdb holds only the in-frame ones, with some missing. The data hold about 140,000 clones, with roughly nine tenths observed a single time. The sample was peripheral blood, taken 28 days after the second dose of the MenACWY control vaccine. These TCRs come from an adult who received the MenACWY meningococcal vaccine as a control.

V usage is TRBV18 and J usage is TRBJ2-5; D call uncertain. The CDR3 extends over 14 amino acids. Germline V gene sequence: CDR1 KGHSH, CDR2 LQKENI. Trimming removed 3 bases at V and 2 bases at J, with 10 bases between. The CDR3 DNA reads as TGTGCCAGCTCACCCGGAGAGGTACAAGAGACCCAGTACTTC. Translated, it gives CASSPGEVQETQYF.

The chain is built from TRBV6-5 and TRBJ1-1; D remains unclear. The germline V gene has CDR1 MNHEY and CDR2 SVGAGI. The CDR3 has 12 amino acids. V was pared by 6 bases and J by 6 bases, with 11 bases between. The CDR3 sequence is CASRTDRPEAFF. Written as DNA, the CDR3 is TGTGCCAGCAGAACGGACCGGCCTGAAGCTTTCTTT.

CDR3 protein: CASSSTGGGVNEKLFF. The CDR3 nucleotides read TGTGCCAGCAGCTCCACCGGAGGGGGGGTTAATGAAAAACTGTTTTTT. V usage is TRBV7-9 and J usage is TRBJ1-4; D may be TRBD1 (6 bases). CDR1 and CDR2 from the germline V gene are SEHNR and FQNEAQ (reference sequence). Trimming took 4 bases from V and 4 from J, leaving 16 bases between them. The CDR3 totals 16 residues.

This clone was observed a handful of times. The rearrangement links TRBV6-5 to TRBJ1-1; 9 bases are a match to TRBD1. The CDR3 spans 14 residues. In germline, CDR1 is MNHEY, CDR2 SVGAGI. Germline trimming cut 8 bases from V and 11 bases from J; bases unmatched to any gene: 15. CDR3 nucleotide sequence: TGTGCCAGCGCCTCCCGGACAGGGGACCGGTGGGCTTTCTTT. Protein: CASASRTGDRWAFF.

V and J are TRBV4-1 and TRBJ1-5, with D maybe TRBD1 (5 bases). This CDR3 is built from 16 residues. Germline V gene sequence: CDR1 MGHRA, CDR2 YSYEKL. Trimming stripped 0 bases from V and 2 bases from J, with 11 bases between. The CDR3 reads CASSQDTGSGNQPQHF. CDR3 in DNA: TGCGCCAGCAGCCAAGATACAGGATCGGGCAATCAGCCCCAGCATTTT.

The CDR3 DNA reads TGCGCCAGCAGCTTGGACGGGACTAGCGGGGATACGCAGTATTTT. Translation gives CASSLDGTSGDTQYF. The rearrangement uses TRBV5-1 and TRBJ2-3; 12 bases are a match to TRBD2. Looked up from germline, CDR1 is SGHRS and CDR2 is YFSETQ. This CDR3 region has 15 residues. The ends lost 0 bases at V and 6 bases at J; junction bases unmatched: 2.

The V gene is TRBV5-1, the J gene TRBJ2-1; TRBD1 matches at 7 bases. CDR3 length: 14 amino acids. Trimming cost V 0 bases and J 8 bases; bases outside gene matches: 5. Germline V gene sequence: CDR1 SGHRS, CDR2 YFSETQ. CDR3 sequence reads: CASSLASGGHEQFF. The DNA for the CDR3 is TGCGCCAGCAGCTTGGCGTCAGGGGGTCATGAGCAGTTCTTC.

The CDR3, as DNA: TGTGCCAGCAGCCCAAAGCTGGGCGGGGGGGCGACAGATACGCAGTATTTT. Protein sequence: CASSPKLGGGATDTQYF. The chain employs TRBV5-4 and TRBJ2-3, with 9 bases identical to TRBD2. Trimming took 4 bases from V and 3 from J; bases not matched to a gene: 12. The CDR3 is 17 residues long. The germline CDR1 and CDR2 sequences are SGHNT and YYREEE (reference sequence).

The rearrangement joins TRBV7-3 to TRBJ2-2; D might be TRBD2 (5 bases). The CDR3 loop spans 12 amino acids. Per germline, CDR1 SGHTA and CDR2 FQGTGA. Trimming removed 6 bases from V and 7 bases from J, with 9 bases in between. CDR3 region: CASSFSVGELFF. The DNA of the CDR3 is TGTGCCAGCAGTTTTAGCGTCGGGGAGCTGTTTTTT.

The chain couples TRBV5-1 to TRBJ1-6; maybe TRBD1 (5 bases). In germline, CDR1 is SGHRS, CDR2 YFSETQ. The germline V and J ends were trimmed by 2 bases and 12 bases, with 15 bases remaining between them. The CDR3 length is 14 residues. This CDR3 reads CASSFAGEGVPLHF. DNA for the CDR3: TGCGCCAGCAGCTTCGCCGGGGAAGGGGTACCCCTCCACTTT. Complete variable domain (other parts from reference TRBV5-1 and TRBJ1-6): KAGVTQTPRYLIKTRGQQVTLSCSPISGHRSVSWYQQTPGQGLQFLFEYFSETQRNKGNFPGRFSGRQFSNSRSEMNVSTLELGDSALYLCASSFAGEGVPLHFGNGTRLTVT.

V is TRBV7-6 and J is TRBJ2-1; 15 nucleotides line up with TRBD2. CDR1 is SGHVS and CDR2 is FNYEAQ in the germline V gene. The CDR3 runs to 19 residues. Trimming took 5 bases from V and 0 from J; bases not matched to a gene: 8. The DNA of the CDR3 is TGTGCCAGCAGCAGGGGACTAGCGGGAGGTTCTTCCTCCTACAATGAGCAGTTCTTC. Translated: CASSRGLAGGSSSYNEQFF. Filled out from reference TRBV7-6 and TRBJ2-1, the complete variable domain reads GAGVSQSPRYKVTKRGQDVALRCDPISGHVSLYWYRQALGQGPEFLTYFNYEAQQDKSGLPNDRFSAERPEGSISTLTIQRTEQRDSAMYRCASSRGLAGGSSSYNEQFFGPGTRLTVL.

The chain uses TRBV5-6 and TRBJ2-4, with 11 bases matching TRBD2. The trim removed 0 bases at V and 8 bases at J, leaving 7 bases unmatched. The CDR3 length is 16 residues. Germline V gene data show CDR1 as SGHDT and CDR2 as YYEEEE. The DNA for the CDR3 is TGTGCCAGCAGCTTGGGACTAGCGGGGACCGGGGACATTCAGTACTTC. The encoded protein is CASSLGLAGTGDIQYF.

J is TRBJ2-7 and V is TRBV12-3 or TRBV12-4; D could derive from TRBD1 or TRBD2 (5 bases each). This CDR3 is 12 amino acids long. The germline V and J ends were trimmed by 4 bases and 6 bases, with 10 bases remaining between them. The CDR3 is CASSWDRGEQYF. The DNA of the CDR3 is TGTGCCAGCAGTTGGGACCGGGGCGAGCAGTACTTC.

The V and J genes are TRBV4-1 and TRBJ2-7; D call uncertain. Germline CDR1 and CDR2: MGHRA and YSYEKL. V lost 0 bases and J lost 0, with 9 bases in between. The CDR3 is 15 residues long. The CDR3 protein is CASSQERTSSYEQYF. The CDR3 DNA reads TGCGCCAGCAGCCAAGAGCGGACGAGCTCCTACGAGCAGTACTTC.

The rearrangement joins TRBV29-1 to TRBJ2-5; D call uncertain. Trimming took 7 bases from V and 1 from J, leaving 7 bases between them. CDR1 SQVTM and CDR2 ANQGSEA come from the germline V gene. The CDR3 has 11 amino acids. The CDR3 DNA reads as TGCAGCGCCAGTCCCCAAGAGACCCAGTACTTC. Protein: CSASPQETQYF.

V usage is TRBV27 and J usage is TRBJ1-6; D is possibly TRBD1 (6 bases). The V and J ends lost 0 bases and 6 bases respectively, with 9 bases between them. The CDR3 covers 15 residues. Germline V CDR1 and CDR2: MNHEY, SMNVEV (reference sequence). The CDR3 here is CASSLSGASNSPLHF. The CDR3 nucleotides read TGTGCCAGCAGTTTATCGGGGGCCAGTAATTCACCCCTCCACTTT.

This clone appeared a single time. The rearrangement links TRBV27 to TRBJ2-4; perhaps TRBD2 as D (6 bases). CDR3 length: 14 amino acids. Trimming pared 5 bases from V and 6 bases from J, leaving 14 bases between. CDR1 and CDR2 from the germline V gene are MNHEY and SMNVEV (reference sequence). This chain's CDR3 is CASSKWGGGNIQYF. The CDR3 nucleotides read TGTGCCAGCAGTAAATGGGGAGGAGGAAACATTCAGTACTTC.

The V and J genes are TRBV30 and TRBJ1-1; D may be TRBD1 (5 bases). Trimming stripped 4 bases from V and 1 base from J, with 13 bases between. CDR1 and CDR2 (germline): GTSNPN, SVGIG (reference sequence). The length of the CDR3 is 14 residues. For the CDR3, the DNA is TGTGCCTGGACCCCCGACAGAAGGAACACTGAAGCTTTCTTT. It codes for CAWTPDRRNTEAFF.

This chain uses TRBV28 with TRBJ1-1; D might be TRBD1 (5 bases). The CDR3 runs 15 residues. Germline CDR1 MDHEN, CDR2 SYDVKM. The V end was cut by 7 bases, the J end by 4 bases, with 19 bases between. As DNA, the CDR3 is TGTGCCAGCACCACTCCAACGGGGACGGGCACTGAAGCTTTCTTT. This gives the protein CASTTPTGTGTEAFF.

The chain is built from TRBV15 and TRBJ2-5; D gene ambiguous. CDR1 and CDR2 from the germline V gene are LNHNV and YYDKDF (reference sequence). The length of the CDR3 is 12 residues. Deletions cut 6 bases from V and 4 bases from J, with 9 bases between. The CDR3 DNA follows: TGTGCCACCAGAAGCAAGGGAGAGACCCAGTACTTC. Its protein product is CATRSKGETQYF.

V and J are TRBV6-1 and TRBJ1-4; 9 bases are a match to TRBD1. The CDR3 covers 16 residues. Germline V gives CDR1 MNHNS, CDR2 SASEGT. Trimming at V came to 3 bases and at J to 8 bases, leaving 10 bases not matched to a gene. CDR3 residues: CASSEGGQGEGEKLFF. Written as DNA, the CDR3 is TGTGCCAGCAGTGAGGGGGGACAGGGTGAGGGAGAAAAACTGTTTTTT.

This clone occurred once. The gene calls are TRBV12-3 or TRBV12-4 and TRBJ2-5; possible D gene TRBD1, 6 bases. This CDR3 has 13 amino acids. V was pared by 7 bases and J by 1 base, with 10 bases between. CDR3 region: CASNRDTQETQYF. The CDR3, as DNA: TGTGCCAGCAACCGGGACACCCAAGAGACCCAGTACTTC.

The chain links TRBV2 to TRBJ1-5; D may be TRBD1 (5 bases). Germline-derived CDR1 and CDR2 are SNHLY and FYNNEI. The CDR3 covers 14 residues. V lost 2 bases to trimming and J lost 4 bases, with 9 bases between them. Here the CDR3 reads CASSEFRTNQPQHF. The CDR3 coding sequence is TGTGCCAGCAGTGAATTCAGGACAAATCAGCCCCAGCATTTT.

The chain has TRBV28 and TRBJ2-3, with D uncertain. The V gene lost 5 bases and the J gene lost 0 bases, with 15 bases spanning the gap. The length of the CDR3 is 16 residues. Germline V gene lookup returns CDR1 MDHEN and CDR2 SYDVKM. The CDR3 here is CASSPPVGSSTDTQYF. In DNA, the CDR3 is TGTGCCAGCAGTCCCCCGGTCGGCTCTAGCACAGATACGCAGTATTTT.

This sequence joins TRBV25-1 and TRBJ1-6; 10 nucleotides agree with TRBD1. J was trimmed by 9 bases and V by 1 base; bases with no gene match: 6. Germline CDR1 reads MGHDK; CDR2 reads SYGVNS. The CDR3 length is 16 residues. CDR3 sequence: CASSEFGGTGVSPLHF. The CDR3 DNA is TGTGCCAGCAGTGAATTCGGGGGGACAGGGGTTTCACCCCTCCACTTT.

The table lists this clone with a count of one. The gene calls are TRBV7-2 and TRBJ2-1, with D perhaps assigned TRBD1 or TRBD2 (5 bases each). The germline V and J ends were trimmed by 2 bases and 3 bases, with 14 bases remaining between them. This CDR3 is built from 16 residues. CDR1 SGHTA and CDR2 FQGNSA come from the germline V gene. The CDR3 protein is CASSLIPGTIYNEQFF. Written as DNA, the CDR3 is TGTGCCAGCAGCTTAATCCCGGGGACCATCTACAATGAGCAGTTCTTC.

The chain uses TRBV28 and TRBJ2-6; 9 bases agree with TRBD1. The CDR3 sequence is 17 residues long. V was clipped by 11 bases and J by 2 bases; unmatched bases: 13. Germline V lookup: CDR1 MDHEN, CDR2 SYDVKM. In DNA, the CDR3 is TGTGCCTCGCGGGGTGGACAGGGGTCTGCTGGGGCCAACGTCCTGACTTTC. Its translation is CASRGGQGSAGANVLTF.